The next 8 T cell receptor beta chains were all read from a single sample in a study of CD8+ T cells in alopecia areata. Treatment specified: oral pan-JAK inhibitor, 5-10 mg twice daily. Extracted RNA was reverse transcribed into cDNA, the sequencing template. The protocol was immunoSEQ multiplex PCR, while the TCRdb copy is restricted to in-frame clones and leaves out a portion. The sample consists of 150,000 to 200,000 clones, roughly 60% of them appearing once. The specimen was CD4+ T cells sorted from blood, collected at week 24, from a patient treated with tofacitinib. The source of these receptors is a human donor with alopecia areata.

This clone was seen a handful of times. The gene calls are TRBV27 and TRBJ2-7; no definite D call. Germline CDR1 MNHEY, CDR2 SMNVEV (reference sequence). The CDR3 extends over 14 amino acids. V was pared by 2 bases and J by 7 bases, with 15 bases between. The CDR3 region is CASSLVERGTEQYF. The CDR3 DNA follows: TGTGCCAGCAGTTTAGTAGAGCGAGGTACGGAGCAGTACTTC.

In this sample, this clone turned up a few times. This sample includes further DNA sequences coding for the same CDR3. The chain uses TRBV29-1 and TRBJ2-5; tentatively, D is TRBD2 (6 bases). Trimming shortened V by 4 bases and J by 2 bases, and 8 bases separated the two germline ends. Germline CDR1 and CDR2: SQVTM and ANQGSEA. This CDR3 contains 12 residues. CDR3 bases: TGCAGCGTTGCCCGGGGGCAAGAGACCCAGTACTTC. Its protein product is CSVARGQETQYF.

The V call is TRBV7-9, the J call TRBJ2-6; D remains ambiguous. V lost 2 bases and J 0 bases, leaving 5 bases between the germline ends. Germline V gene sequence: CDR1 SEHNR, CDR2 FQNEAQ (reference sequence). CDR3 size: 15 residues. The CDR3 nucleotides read TGTGCCAGCAGCTTACAAAACTCTGGGGCCAACGTCCTGACTTTC. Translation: CASSLQNSGANVLTF. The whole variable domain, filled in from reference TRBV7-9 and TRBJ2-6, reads DTGVSQNPRHKITKRGQNVTFRCDPISEHNRLYWYRQTLGQGPEFLTYFQNEAQLEKSRLLSDRFSAERPKGSFSTLEIQRTEQGDSAMYLCASSLQNSGANVLTFGAGSRLTVL.

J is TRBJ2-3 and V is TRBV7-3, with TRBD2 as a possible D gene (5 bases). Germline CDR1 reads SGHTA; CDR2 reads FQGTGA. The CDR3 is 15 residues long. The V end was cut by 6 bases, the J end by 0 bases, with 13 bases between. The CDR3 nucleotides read TGTGCCAGCAGTAACGCGGGCCGGAGCACAGATACGCAGTATTTT. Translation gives CASSNAGRSTDTQYF.

CDR3 protein: CASSLVASGGPNYYEQYF. The CDR3 DNA reads as TGTGCCAGCAGCTTAGTGGCTAGCGGGGGGCCCAACTACTACGAGCAGTACTTC. The chain is built from TRBV11-2 and TRBJ2-7; 11 bases are shared with TRBD2. Germline loops: CDR1 SGHAT, CDR2 FQNNGV. V was clipped by 1 base and J by 3 bases; unmatched bases: 11. This CDR3 has 18 residues.

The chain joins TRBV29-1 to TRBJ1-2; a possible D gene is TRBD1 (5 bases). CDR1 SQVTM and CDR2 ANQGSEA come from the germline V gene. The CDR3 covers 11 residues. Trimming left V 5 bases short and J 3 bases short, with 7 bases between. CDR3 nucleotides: TGCAGCGTTCTCAGGGACTATGGCTACACCTTC. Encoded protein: CSVLRDYGYTF. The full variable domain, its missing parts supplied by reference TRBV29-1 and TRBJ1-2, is SAVISQKPSRDICQRGTSLTIQCQVDSQVTMMFWYRQQPGQSLTLIATANQGSEATYESGFVIDKFPISRPNLTFSTLTVSNMSPEDSSIYLCSVLRDYGYTFGSGTRLTVV.

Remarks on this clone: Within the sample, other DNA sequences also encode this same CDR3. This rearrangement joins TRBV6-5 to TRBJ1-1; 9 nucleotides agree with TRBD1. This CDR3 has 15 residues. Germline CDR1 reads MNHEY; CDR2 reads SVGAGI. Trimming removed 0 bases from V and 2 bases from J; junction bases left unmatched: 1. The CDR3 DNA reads TGTGCCAGCAGTTACTCGGGACAGGGTAACACTGAAGCTTTCTTT. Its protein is CASSYSGQGNTEAFF.

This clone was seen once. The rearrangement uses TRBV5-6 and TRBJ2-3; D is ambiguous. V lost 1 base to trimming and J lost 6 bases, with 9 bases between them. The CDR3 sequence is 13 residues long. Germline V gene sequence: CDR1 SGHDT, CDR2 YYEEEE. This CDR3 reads CASSLWVGDTQYF. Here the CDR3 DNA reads TGTGCCAGCAGCTTGTGGGTAGGGGATACGCAGTATTTT.